This T cell receptor (beta chain) was captured by sequencing in a study of CD8+ T cells in alopecia areata. Trimming removed 8 bases from V and 8 bases from J, with 12 bases in between. Per the germline V gene, CDR1 is SQVTM and CDR2 is ANQGSEA. There are 10 residues in the CDR3. It was cDNA, reverse transcribed from extracted RNA, that served as the sequencing template. The assay was immunoSEQ multiplex PCR, and TCRdb's table has in-frame clones only and misses some. The table shows some 200,000 clones, with 45% to 65% occurring only once. Treatment indicated: oral pan-JAK inhibitor, 5-10 mg twice daily.

This sequence joins TRBV29-1 and TRBJ1-2; the D gene is possibly TRBD1 (6 bases). The material was CD4+ T cells sorted from blood, obtained at week 4, from a patient treated with tofacitinib. The receptor was isolated from a human donor with alopecia areata. The CDR3 sequence is CSYRAEGYTF. The CDR3 coding sequence is TGCAGCTACAGGGCCGAGGGCTACACCTTC.